This TCR beta chain is from a study of blood T cell repertoires in COVID-19. Background on the study: Acute and convalescent COVID-19 specimens originated in the United States, Italy and Spain. Nucleic acid was either cDNA or gDNA, and it came from T cells, B-cell-depleted T cells, or PBMCs.

Germline V lookup: CDR1 LNHDA, CDR2 SQIVND (reference sequence). The V gene end was trimmed by 1 base and the J gene end by 2 bases; junction bases not matched to a gene: 6. The CDR3 consists of 16 residues. As processed by the authors: Estimation of nucleated cell counts relied on the amplification of reference gene primers. The repertoire was sequenced with immunoSEQ multiplex PCR; TCRdb's copy has only in-frame clones and lacks some. Clone size and the V and J calls come from that table; the DNA yielded D and trimming. Among approximately 100,000 clones, almost 90% were seen once, and the ten largest hold about 3%.

The chain links TRBV19 to TRBJ2-3; 7 positions match TRBD1. Sample: peripheral blood. This clonotype originated in a human donor in a cohort sampled during active COVID-19. CDR3 sequence: CASSIVGTVITDTQYF. In nucleotides, the CDR3 is TGTGCCAGTAGTATAGTCGGGACAGTTATCACAGATACGCAGTATTTT.